This TCR beta chain emerged from a study of pediatric ulcerative colitis. Study-wide results and limits: A couple of patients' blood samples yielded substantially fewer templates. In rectum, acute severe colitis had expanded clones and less diversity.

This CDR3 region has 16 residues. With regard to this clone: Antigen unknown.

Each sample received Survey-level depth of up to 500,000 reads. Clones were sequenced by immunoSEQ multiplex PCR, and TCRdb holds only the in-frame ones, with some missing. The profile shows more than 50,000 clones, just over 75% of them singletons. The chain carries TRBV21-1 and TRBJ1-6. TRBV21-1 corresponds to a pseudogene. The clonotype originates from a boy younger than 18 with moderate ulcerative colitis. Material: blood. The CDR3: CASRQNGGGYNSPLHF. For the CDR3, the DNA is TGTGCCAGCAGACAAAATGGAGGGGGCTATAATTCACCCCTCCACTTT.